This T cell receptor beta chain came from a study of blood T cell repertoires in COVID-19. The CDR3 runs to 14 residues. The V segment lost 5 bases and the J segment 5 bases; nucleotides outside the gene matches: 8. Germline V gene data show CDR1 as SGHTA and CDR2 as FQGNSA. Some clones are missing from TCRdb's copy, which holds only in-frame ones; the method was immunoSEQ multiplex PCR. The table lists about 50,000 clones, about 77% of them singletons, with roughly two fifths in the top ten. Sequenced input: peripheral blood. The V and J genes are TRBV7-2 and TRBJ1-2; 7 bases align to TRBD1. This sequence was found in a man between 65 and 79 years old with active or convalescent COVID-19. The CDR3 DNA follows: TGTGCCAGCAGCCACGGACAGGAACTTTATGGCTACACCTTC. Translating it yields CASSHGQELYGYTF. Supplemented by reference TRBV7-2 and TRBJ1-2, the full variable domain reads GAGVSQSPSNKVTEKGKDVELRCDPISGHTALYWYRQSLGQGLEFLIYFQGNSAPDKSGLPSDRFSAERTGGSVSTLTIQRTQQEDSAVYLCASSHGQELYGYTFGSGTRLTVV.